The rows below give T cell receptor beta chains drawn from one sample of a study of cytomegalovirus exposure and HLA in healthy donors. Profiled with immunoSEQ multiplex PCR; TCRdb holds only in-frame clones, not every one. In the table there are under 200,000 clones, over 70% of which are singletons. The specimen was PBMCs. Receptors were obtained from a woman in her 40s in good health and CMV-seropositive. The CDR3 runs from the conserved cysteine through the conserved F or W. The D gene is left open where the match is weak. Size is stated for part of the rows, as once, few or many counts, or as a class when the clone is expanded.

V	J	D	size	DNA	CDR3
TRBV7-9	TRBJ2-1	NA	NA	TGTGCCAGCAGCAAAGATCAGTTTTTCAATGAGCAGTTCTTC	CASSKDQFFNEQFF
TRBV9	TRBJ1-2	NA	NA	TGTGCCAGCAGCCAAATCGGGTCAGGCGGGGCCTGGGGCTACACCTTC	CASSQIGSGGAWGYTF
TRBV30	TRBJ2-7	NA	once	TGTGCCTGGAGCAATCCGACCTGGACTCCCGGCTCCTACGAGCAGTACTTC	CAWSNPTWTPGSYEQYF
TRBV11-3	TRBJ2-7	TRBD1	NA	TGTGCCAGCAGCGCCGCAGGGGGATACGAGCAGTACTTC	CASSAAGGYEQYF
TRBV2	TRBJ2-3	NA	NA	TGTGCCAGCGGGGGCGGCCTAGATACGCAGTATTTT	CASGGGLDTQYF
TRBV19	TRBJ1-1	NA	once	TGTGCCACCCAACAGGGTCAGAACACTGAAGCTTTCTTT	CATQQGQNTEAFF
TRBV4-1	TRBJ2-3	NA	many	TGCGCCAGCAGCCAAGACAGGGCCAGGGCAGATACGCAGTATTTT	CASSQDRARADTQYF
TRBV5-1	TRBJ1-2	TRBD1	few	TGCGCCAGCAGCATCTGGGGGTCAGGGGGCGACTATGGCTACACCTTC	CASSIWGSGGDYGYTF
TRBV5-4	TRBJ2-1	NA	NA	TGTGCCAGCAGCTTCGGGCAGGGATCCTACAATGAGCAGTTCTTC	CASSFGQGSYNEQFF
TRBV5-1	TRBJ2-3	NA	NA	TGCGCCAGCAGCTTGGAGCCCAGGACAGATACGCAGTATTTT	CASSLEPRTDTQYF